The T cell receptor beta chain described here comes from a study of T cells in Graves' hyperthyroidism and ophthalmopathy. The CDR3 runs 15 residues. Germline lookup yields CDR1 DFQATT and CDR2 SNEGSKA (reference sequence). Germline trimming cut 4 bases from V and 8 bases from J; bases unmatched to any gene: 9. Template material for amplifying TCR beta CDR3 regions consisted of RNA transcripts. First-round RT-PCR of the TCR CDR3 relied on the HTBI primer set. TCRdb analysed the multiplex PCR reads with MiXCR anew, one entry per CDR3 protein. Among about 300,000 distinct CDR3 sequences listed, around 19% were seen once. Study conclusions and caveats: Model predictions of ophthalmopathy came a median around 6.5 months before onset.

This clonotype appeared a few times. The antigen remains undetermined. The specimen sequenced was blood. The receptor was isolated from a man aged 50 to 59 with Graves' ophthalmopathy. The chain links TRBV20-1 to TRBJ2-1; 12 bases align to TRBD2. Here the CDR3 DNA reads TGCAGTGCTACCCCGACTAGCGGGAGTATCCATGAGCAGTTCTTC. This translates into CSATPTSGSIHEQFF.